The 9 T cell receptor beta chains reported below all come from one sample, sequenced in a study of cytomegalovirus exposure and HLA in healthy donors. The study ran its PCR with 60 Vbeta and 13 Jbeta primers. Method: immunoSEQ multiplex PCR; TCRdb's copy keeps in-frame clones and lacks some. Seen here are approximately 32,000 clones, roughly 90% observed once, and the top ten hold under 3.5%. The material sequenced was PBMCs. Every receptor here comes from a woman under 30 in good health and CMV-seronegative.

The rearrangement joins TRBV13 to TRBJ2-1, with D possibly being TRBD2 (6 bases). Trimming pared 0 bases from V and 6 bases from J, leaving 12 bases between. This CDR3 spans 15 amino acids. In germline, CDR1 is PRHDT, CDR2 FYEKMQ (reference sequence). The CDR3 sequence is CASSLGPSGGNEQFF. CDR3 bases: TGTGCCAGCAGCTTAGGACCCTCCGGGGGCAATGAGCAGTTCTTC.

The gene calls are TRBV4-3 and TRBJ1-2, with a weak D call TRBD1 (5 bases). V was trimmed by 3 bases and J by 1 base, leaving 9 bases between them. Germline V CDR1 and CDR2: LGHNA, YSLEER. This CDR3 is 14 amino acids long. CDR3 DNA: TGCGCCAGCAGCCACCAGACAGTTAACTATGGCTACACCTTC. This sequence encodes CASSHQTVNYGYTF.

This clone was counted only a few times. The V call is TRBV19, the J call TRBJ1-1; no clear D. Trimming removed 4 bases at V and 0 bases at J, with 9 bases between. CDR3 length equals 14 residues. Germline values: CDR1 LNHDA, CDR2 SQIVND (reference sequence). Here the CDR3 DNA reads TGTGCCAGTAGTAACCGAGCGGTGAACACTGAAGCTTTCTTT. Its protein product is CASSNRAVNTEAFF. The whole variable domain, remainder taken from reference TRBV19 and TRBJ1-1, is DGGITQSPKYLFRKEGQNVTLSCEQNLNHDAMYWYRQDPGQGLRLIYYSQIVNDFQKGDIAEGYSVSREKKESFPLTVTSAQKNPTAFYLCASSNRAVNTEAFFGQGTRLTVV.

This chain uses TRBV5-1 with TRBJ2-2; weak D call: TRBD1 (6 bases). CDR1 and CDR2 from the germline V gene are SGHRS and YFSETQ. Trimming shortened V by 1 base and J by 3 bases, and 7 bases separated the two germline ends. The CDR3 is 14 amino acids. CDR3: CASSLPGDTGELFF. Here the CDR3 DNA reads TGCGCCAGCAGCTTGCCAGGGGACACCGGGGAGCTGTTTTTT.

The chain couples TRBV5-1 to TRBJ2-5; 9 bases align to TRBD2. Per germline, CDR1 SGHRS and CDR2 YFSETQ. The CDR3 is made up of 15 amino acids. V was clipped by 6 bases and J by 2 bases; unmatched bases: 8. CDR3 residues: CASIPGLARQETQYF. In DNA form, the CDR3 reads TGCGCCAGCATCCCTGGACTAGCGAGACAAGAGACCCAGTACTTC.

The gene calls are TRBV21-1 and TRBJ2-7; TRBD1, the table's D call, lacks a check against the DNA. TRBV21-1 constitutes a pseudogene. This CDR3 is 13 amino acids long. Here the CDR3 reads CARRQGSALEQYF. CDR3 coding DNA: TGTGCCAGGAGACAGGGGTCGGCATTGGAGCAGTACTTC.

This clone was found a few times. The chain has TRBV28 and TRBJ2-3; no definite D call. V was trimmed by 5 bases and J by 4 bases, leaving 4 bases between them. The CDR3 extends over 11 amino acids. Germline CDR1 and CDR2: MDHEN and SYDVKM. Here the CDR3 reads CASSRSDTQYF. In nucleotides, the CDR3 is TGTGCCAGCAGTCGGTCAGATACGCAGTATTTT.

The chain employs TRBV19 and TRBJ1-3; D remains unclear. Germline V gene data show CDR1 as LNHDA and CDR2 as SQIVND (reference sequence). The CDR3 length is 13 residues. The V and J ends lost 6 bases and 1 base respectively, with 7 bases between them. The DNA for the CDR3 is TGTGCCAGTAGCCTCGGGTCTGGAAACACCATATATTTT. Encoded protein: CASSLGSGNTIYF.

The CDR3 DNA is TGTGCCAGCAGTGAAGGCGCGGGGGTACAGTTCTTC. Protein: CASSEGAGVQFF. The chain joins TRBV6-1 to TRBJ2-1, with 7 bases aligning to TRBD2. There are 12 residues in the CDR3. Trimming removed 1 base from V and 13 bases from J; junction bases left unmatched: 4. Germline CDR1 and CDR2: MNHNS and SASEGT.